The 6 T cell receptor beta chains below come from one sample, sequenced in a study of T cells in Graves' hyperthyroidism and ophthalmopathy (dated by TCRdb to 2018 to 2020). Library creation used multiplex PCR. The instrument was an Illumina HiSeq 2000. The TCR beta CDR3 regions were amplified from RNA transcripts. The first round of RT-PCR for the TCR CDR3 was performed with the HTBI primer set and the Qiagen OneStep RT-PCR kit. The raw public data were reprocessed by TCRdb itself: fastp quality trimming at Q25, MiXCR clonotype calling, in-frame beta chains only. All rows with the same CDR3 protein become a single entry with the most common DNA and genes. Recorded for this sample are roughly 750,000 distinct CDR3 sequences; roughly 15% of them occurred a single time. The leading ten clones occupy around 7.7% of the sample. The sequenced sample consisted of blood. All receptors derive from a young man with Graves' hyperthyroidism.

This clonotype appeared many times. The chain links TRBV28 to TRBJ2-7; TRBD1 is a possible D gene (6 bases). Trimming stripped 4 bases from V and 3 bases from J, with 13 bases between. CDR1 and CDR2 from the germline V gene are MDHEN and SYDVKM. The CDR3 sequence is 14 residues long. The CDR3 here is CASSWNREIYEQYF. Here the CDR3 DNA reads TGTGCCAGCAGTTGGAACAGGGAAATCTACGAGCAGTACTTC.

This clonotype was detected only a few times. V and J are TRBV3-1 and TRBJ1-2; D remains ambiguous. Germline V gene data show CDR1 as LGHDT and CDR2 as YNNKEL (reference sequence). The germline V and J ends were trimmed by 6 bases and 1 base, with 12 bases remaining between them. The CDR3 is 14 amino acids. The CDR3 here is CASSRTENNYGYTF. In DNA form, the CDR3 reads TGTGCCAGCAGTCGGACGGAAAATAACTATGGCTACACCTTC.

This clonotype appeared a single time. Given a much more abundant clone one base away, this may be a read error. This chain uses TRBV11-3 with TRBJ2-1; 15 bases map to TRBD2. With the DNA end fitting TRBJ2-7 better, the J assignment may be wrong. Germline V lookup: CDR1 SGHNT, CDR2 YENEEA. This CDR3 has 16 amino acids. The CDR3 loop is CASSSRTSGRANEQYF. In DNA form, the CDR3 reads TGTGCCAGCAGCTCCAGGACTAGCGGGAGGGCCAATGAGCAGTACTTC.

The rearrangement uses TRBV9 and TRBJ2-6; D remains unclear. Trimming left V 0 bases short and J 1 base short, with 8 bases between. The CDR3 totals 16 residues. The germline gives CDR1 SGDLS, CDR2 YYNGEE. Here the CDR3 reads CASSVGRVSGANVLTF. The CDR3 bases are TGTGCCAGCAGCGTAGGCAGAGTTTCTGGGGCCAACGTCCTGACTTTC.

This chain uses TRBV3-1 with TRBJ2-7; TRBD2 might be the D (5 bases). This CDR3 contains 13 residues. The V and J ends lost 1 base and 2 bases respectively, with 6 bases between them. Per the germline V gene, CDR1 is LGHDT and CDR2 is YNNKEL (reference sequence). CDR3 in amino acids: CASSQGGTYEQYF. CDR3 sequence (DNA): TGTGCCAGCAGCCAAGGAGGGACCTACGAGCAGTACTTC.

Many counts were recorded for this clonotype. The chain couples TRBV2 to TRBJ1-1, with D uncertain. Germline values: CDR1 SNHLY, CDR2 FYNNEI. The CDR3 contains 13 residues. The V end was cut by 9 bases, the J end by 1 base, with 12 bases between. DNA for the CDR3: TGTGCCAGTCGCGCACAGAGGAACACTGAAGCTTTCTTT. This sequence encodes CASRAQRNTEAFF. Full variable domain (remainder filled in from reference TRBV2 and TRBJ1-1): EPEVTQTPSHQVTQMGQEVILRCVPISNHLYFYWYRQILGQKVEFLVSFYNNEISEKSEIFDDQFSVERPDGSNFTLKIRSTKLEDSAMYFCASRAQRNTEAFFGQGTRLTVV.